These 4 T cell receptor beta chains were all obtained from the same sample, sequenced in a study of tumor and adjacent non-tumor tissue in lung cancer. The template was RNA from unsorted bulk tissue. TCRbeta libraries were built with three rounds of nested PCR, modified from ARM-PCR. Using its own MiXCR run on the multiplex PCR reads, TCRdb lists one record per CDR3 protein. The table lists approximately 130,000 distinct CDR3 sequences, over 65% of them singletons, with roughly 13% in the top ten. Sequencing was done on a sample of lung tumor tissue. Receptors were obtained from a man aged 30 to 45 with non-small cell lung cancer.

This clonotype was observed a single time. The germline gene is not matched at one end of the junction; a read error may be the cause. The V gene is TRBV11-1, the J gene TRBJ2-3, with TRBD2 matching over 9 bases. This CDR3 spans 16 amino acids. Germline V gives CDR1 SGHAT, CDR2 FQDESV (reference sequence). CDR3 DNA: TGTGCCGGCAGCTTTGGTAGCGGGGGAGACACAGATACGCAATATTTT. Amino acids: CAGSFGSGGDTDTQYF.

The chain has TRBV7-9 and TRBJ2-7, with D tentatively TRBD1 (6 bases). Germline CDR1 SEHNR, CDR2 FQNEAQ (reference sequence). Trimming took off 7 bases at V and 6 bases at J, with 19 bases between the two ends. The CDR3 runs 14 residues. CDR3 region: CASIPNTGIGEQYF. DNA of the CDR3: TGTGCCAGCATCCCTAACACAGGGATCGGCGAGCAGTACTTC. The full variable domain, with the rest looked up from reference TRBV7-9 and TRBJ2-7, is DTGVSQNPRHKITKRGQNVTFRCDPISEHNRLYWYRQTLGQGPEFLTYFQNEAQLEKSRLLSDRFSAERPKGSFSTLEIQRTEQGDSAMYLCASIPNTGIGEQYFGPGTRLTVT.

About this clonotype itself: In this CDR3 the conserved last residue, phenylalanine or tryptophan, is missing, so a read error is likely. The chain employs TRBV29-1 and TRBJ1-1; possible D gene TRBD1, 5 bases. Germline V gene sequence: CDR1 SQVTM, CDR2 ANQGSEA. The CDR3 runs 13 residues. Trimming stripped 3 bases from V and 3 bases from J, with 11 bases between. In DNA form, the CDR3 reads TGCAGCGTTGAGGGGGGGGACGACACTGAAGCTTTCCTT. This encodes CSVEGGDDTEAFL.

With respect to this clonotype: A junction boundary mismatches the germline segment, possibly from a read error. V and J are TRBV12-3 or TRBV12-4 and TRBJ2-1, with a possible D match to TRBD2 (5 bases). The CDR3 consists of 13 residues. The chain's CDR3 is CASSFNQWSERIF. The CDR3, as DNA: TGTGCCAGCAGTTTTAACCAGTGGAGTGAGCGGATCTTC.